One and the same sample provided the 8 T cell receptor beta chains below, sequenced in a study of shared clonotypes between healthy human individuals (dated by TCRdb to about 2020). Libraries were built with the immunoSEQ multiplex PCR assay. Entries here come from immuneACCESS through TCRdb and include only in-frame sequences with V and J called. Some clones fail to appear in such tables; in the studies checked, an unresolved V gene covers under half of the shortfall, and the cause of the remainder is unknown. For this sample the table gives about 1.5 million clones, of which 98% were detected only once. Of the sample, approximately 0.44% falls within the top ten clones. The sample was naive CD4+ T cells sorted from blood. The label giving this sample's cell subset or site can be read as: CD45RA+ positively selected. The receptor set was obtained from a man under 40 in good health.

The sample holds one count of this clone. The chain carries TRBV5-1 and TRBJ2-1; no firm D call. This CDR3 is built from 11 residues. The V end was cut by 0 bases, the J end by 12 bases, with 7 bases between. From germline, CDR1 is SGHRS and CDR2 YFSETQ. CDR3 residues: CASSLEIGQFF. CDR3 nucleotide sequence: TGCGCCAGCAGCTTGGAAATCGGGCAGTTCTTC.

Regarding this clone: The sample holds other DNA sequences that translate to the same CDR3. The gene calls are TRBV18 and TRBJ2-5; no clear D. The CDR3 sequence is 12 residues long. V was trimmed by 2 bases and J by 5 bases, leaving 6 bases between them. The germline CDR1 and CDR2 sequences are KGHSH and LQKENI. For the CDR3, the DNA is TGTGCCAGCTCACCAGGCGAGGAGACCCAGTACTTC. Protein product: CASSPGEETQYF.

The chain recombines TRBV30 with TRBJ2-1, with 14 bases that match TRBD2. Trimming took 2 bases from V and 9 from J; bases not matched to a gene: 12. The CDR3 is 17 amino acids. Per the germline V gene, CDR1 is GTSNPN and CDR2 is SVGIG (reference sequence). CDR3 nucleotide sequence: TGTGCCTGGAGTACCCTTCGACTAGCGGGAGGGCCAGGTGAGCAGTTCTTC. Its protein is CAWSTLRLAGGPGEQFF.

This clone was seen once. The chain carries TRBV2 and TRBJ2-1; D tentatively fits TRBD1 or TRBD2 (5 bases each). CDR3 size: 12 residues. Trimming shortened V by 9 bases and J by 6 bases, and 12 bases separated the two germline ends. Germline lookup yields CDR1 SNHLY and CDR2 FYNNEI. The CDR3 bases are TGTGCCAGTTTAAGGGACCGCAATGAGCAGTTCTTC. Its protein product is CASLRDRNEQFF.

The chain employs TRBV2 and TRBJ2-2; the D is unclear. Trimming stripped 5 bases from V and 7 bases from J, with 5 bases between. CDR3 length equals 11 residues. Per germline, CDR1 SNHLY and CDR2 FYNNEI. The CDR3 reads CASSLVGELFF. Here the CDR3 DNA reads TGTGCCAGCAGTCTCGTCGGGGAGCTGTTTTTT. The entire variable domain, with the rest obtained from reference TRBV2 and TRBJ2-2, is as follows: EPEVTQTPSHQVTQMGQEVILRCVPISNHLYFYWYRQILGQKVEFLVSFYNNEISEKSEIFDDQFSVERPDGSNFTLKIRSTKLEDSAMYFCASSLVGELFFGEGSRLTVL.

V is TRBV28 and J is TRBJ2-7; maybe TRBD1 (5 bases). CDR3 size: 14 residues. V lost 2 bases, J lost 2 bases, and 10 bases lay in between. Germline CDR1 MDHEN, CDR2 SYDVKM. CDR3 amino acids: CASSLQGLTYEQYF. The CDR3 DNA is TGTGCCAGCAGTTTACAGGGTCTGACCTACGAGCAGTACTTC.

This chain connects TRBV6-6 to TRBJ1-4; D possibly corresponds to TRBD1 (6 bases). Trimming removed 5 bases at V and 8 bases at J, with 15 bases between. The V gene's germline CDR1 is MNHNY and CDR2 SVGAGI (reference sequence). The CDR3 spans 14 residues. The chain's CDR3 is CASSRGPRGEKLFF. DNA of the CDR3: TGTGCCAGCAGTCGTGGACCTAGGGGGGAAAAACTGTTTTTT.

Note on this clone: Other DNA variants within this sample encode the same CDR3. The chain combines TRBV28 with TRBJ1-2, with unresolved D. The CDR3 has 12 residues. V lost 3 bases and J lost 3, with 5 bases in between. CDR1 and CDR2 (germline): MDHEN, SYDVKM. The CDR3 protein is CASSLRDYGYTF. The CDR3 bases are TGTGCCAGCAGTTTGAGGGACTATGGCTACACCTTC.